The 20 T cell receptor beta chains listed next were all sequenced from one sample in a study of Ad26.COV2.S vaccination and SARS-CoV-2 variants (dated by TCRdb to 2020 to 2023). Receptor amplification or capture employed the immunoSEQ multiplex PCR assay. As stored in TCRdb, this immuneACCESS dataset retains in-frame rearrangements with V and J assigned. A fraction of the clones does not appear; measured against another copy, unresolved V genes explain less than half of the discrepancy, and the remainder lacks a known reason. A total of 400,000 to 500,000 clones appear in this sample, approximately 89% of them only once. The ten largest account for about 2.4% of the sample. The treatment or condition label on this specimen signifies: some 20 received Ad26.COV2.S at low or high dose, single or two shots; about 5 received placebo; per-sample allocation not given. Repertoires of vaccine and placebo recipients were sequenced from samples taken on day 63 after the first injection.

The sample in question was peripheral blood, obtained in a trial of Ad26.COV2.S vaccine versus placebo. The receptors shown here come from a person aged 18 to 65 who received the Ad26.COV2.S COVID-19 vaccine or a placebo.

This chain joins TRBV6-5 and TRBJ1-2; possible D gene TRBD1, 5 bases. The CDR3 totals 16 residues. The V end lost 0 bases, the J end lost 8 bases, and 19 bases lay between the germline ends. Germline V gene data show CDR1 as MNHEY and CDR2 as SVGAGI. The CDR3 spells CASSYSIIQGVWGYTF. The DNA of the CDR3 is TGTGCCAGCAGTTACTCGATAATCCAGGGAGTATGGGGCTACACCTTC.

V gene TRBV24-1 combines with J gene TRBJ2-3; no clear D gene. The V end was cut by 2 bases, the J end by 3 bases, with 2 bases between. Germline values: CDR1 KGHDR, CDR2 SFDVKD. This CDR3 has 12 amino acids. CDR3 residues: CATSDSTDTQYF. CDR3 nucleotides: TGTGCCACCAGTGATTCAACAGATACGCAGTATTTT.

This chain links TRBV7-2 with TRBJ1-2; D call uncertain. V shed 3 bases and J shed 2 bases, with 7 bases lying between them. Germline assignment: CDR1 SGHTA and CDR2 FQGNSA. This CDR3 has 13 residues. CDR3 sequence (DNA): TGTGCCAGCAGCTTTCCGGGGAACTATGGCTACACCTTC. Encoded protein: CASSFPGNYGYTF. Together with reference TRBV7-2 and TRBJ1-2, the CDR3 gives the full variable domain: GAGVSQSPSNKVTEKGKDVELRCDPISGHTALYWYRQSLGQGLEFLIYFQGNSAPDKSGLPSDRFSAERTGGSVSTLTIQRTQQEDSAVYLCASSFPGNYGYTFGSGTRLTVV.

The rearrangement links TRBV19 to TRBJ1-2; D is uncertain. Germline V gene data show CDR1 as LNHDA and CDR2 as SQIVND (reference sequence). V gave up 5 bases and J gave up 2 bases, with 12 bases separating them. The CDR3 loop spans 14 amino acids. The CDR3 here is CASSPRPANYGYTF. CDR3 DNA sequence: TGTGCCAGTAGTCCACGCCCAGCCAACTATGGCTACACCTTC.

This clone was seen a few times. This rearrangement joins TRBV3-1 (or the pseudogene TRBV3-2) to TRBJ2-7; no definite D call. CDR3 size: 12 residues. Between the trimmed V and J ends, which lost 1 base and 9 bases, there was a span of 10 bases. Germline lookup yields CDR1 LGHDT and CDR2 YNNKEL (reference sequence). CDR3 protein: CASSQGYLGQYF. The CDR3 region has the DNA TGTGCCAGCAGCCAAGGCTACCTAGGGCAGTACTTC.

V gene TRBV5-4 combines with J gene TRBJ1-6, with TRBD1 matching 10 bases. J lost 8 bases, V lost 4 bases, and 3 bases had no gene match. The CDR3 sequence is 14 residues long. From germline, CDR1 is SGHNT and CDR2 YYREEE (reference sequence). The CDR3 spells CASSRDRGDSPLHF. CDR3 sequence (DNA): TGTGCCAGCAGCCGGGACAGGGGAGATTCACCCCTCCACTTT.

This clone was counted only a few times. This chain connects TRBV9 to TRBJ2-7; perhaps TRBD1 as D (5 bases). The CDR3 covers 14 residues. V lost 0 bases and J lost 4, with 11 bases in between. Looked up from germline, CDR1 is SGDLS and CDR2 is YYNGEE. Here the CDR3 DNA reads TGTGCCAGCAGCGTAGGCAGGGTTGGGTACGAGCAGTACTTC. It translates to CASSVGRVGYEQYF.

The V call is TRBV24-1, the J call TRBJ1-1; the D is unclear. This CDR3 comprises 14 residues. Trimming left V 4 bases short and J 7 bases short, with 15 bases between. The germline V gene has CDR1 KGHDR and CDR2 SFDVKD. CDR3 in DNA: TGTGCCACCAGTGACGCCGGGGAGGGAGGTGAAGCTTTCTTT. Translating it yields CATSDAGEGGEAFF.

The CDR3 region has the DNA TGTGCCAGCAGGGGGACAGTGTCTGAAAAACTGTTTTTT. Its translation: CASRGTVSEKLFF. The chain has TRBV2 and TRBJ1-4, with 7 bases aligning to TRBD1. Unmatched junction bases numbered 5, after V lost 6 bases and J lost 7 bases. Germline-derived CDR1 and CDR2 are SNHLY and FYNNEI. There are 13 residues in the CDR3. Using reference TRBV2 and TRBJ1-4 for the parts outside the CDR3, the full variable domain is EPEVTQTPSHQVTQMGQEVILRCVPISNHLYFYWYRQILGQKVEFLVSFYNNEISEKSEIFDDQFSVERPDGSNFTLKIRSTKLEDSAMYFCASRGTVSEKLFFGSGTQLSVL.

CDR3 nucleotides: TGTGCCAGCAGTCCCCGCGGGGGTTATTCTGGAAACACCATATATTTT. This translates into CASSPRGGYSGNTIYF. The V and J genes are TRBV28 and TRBJ1-3, with D perhaps matching TRBD1 (5 bases). The CDR3 consists of 16 residues. Germline V gives CDR1 MDHEN, CDR2 SYDVKM. Trimming left V 5 bases short and J 1 base short, with 15 bases between.

V is TRBV5-8 and J is TRBJ2-3; 8 bases align to TRBD1. The CDR3 runs 14 residues. The germline V gene has CDR1 SGHTS and CDR2 YDEGEE. The ends lost 3 bases at V and 3 bases at J; junction bases unmatched: 3. The CDR3 DNA reads as TGTGCCAGCAGCTCAGACAGGGGAACAGATACGCAGTATTTT. Translating it yields CASSSDRGTDTQYF.

This sequence joins TRBV4-2 and TRBJ1-1, with D uncertain. This CDR3 has 15 residues. V was cut by 0 bases and J by 11 bases, with 19 bases left in between. Germline V gives CDR1 LGHNA, CDR2 YNFKEQ. The CDR3 protein is CASSQEIRVGWFAFF. CDR3 sequence (DNA): TGTGCCAGCAGCCAAGAAATTAGGGTGGGGTGGTTCGCTTTCTTT.

CDR3 sequence: CASSIGGAATSNQPQHF. CDR3 nucleotide sequence: TGTGCCAGTAGTATAGGGGGGGCGGCTACTAGCAATCAGCCCCAGCATTTT. V is TRBV19 and J is TRBJ1-5; D may be TRBD1 (6 bases). The length of the CDR3 is 17 residues. Germline loops: CDR1 LNHDA, CDR2 SQIVND (reference sequence). Trimming shortened V by 1 base and J by 0 bases, and 13 bases separated the two germline ends.

The chain joins TRBV29-1 to TRBJ1-2; D unclear. The CDR3 loop spans 13 amino acids. Per the germline V gene, CDR1 is SQVTM and CDR2 is ANQGSEA. The germline V and J ends were trimmed by 4 bases and 9 bases, with 18 bases remaining between them. The CDR3 region is CSVVGRHFRRYTF. CDR3 bases: TGCAGCGTTGTCGGCAGGCATTTTCGGCGCTACACCTTC.

The gene calls are TRBV28 and TRBJ1-3; TRBD1 is a possible D gene (5 bases). Trimming took off 3 bases at V and 4 bases at J, with 10 bases between the two ends. The CDR3 length is 14 residues. Germline CDR1 is MDHEN and CDR2 is SYDVKM. CDR3 sequence (DNA): TGTGCCAGCAGTTTCTGGGGACGAGGAAACACCATATATTTT. Residues: CASSFWGRGNTIYF.

The V and J genes are TRBV4-1 and TRBJ1-2; D is uncertain. The CDR3 has 13 amino acids. V lost 1 base to trimming and J lost 2 bases, with 5 bases between them. Germline V CDR1 and CDR2: MGHRA, YSYEKL. CDR3 in amino acids: CASSQGVNYGYTF. CDR3 coding DNA: TGCGCCAGCAGCCAAGGGGTAAACTATGGCTACACCTTC.

This rearrangement joins TRBV11-2 to TRBJ1-4, with D possibly being TRBD1 (6 bases). V was cut by 5 bases and J by 8 bases, with 12 bases left in between. The length of the CDR3 is 13 residues. Germline V gives CDR1 SGHAT, CDR2 FQNNGV. The CDR3 loop is CASSLGGMEKLFF. The CDR3 coding sequence is TGTGCCAGCAGCCTCGGGGGCATGGAAAAACTGTTTTTT.

The chain recombines TRBV7-2 with TRBJ2-7; D is perhaps TRBD1 (5 bases). The CDR3 runs to 14 residues. V lost 0 bases and J lost 5, with 11 bases in between. In germline, CDR1 is SGHTA, CDR2 FQGNSA. In DNA form, the CDR3 reads TGTGCCAGCAGCTTAGCGTCAGGGAAAAACGAGCAGTACTTC. Translated: CASSLASGKNEQYF.

The rearrangement links TRBV5-6 to TRBJ2-7; a weak D match, TRBD1 (6 bases). Trimming took 2 bases from V and 0 from J, leaving 15 bases between them. The germline V gene encodes CDR1 SGHDT and CDR2 YYEEEE. CDR3 length: 16 residues. CDR3 loop: CASSLGPGTYSYEQYF. CDR3 nucleotide sequence: TGTGCCAGCAGCTTAGGGCCCGGGACATACTCCTACGAGCAGTACTTC.

The V gene is TRBV6-4, the J gene TRBJ1-1, with D possibly TRBD1 on 5 matching bases. The CDR3 is 12 amino acids. V was trimmed by 6 bases and J by 4 bases, leaving 9 bases between them. From germline, CDR1 is MRHNA and CDR2 SNTAGT. The CDR3 nucleotides read TGTGCCAGCAGGGGGGGAGGCACTGAAGCTTTCTTT. As protein: CASRGGGTEAFF.